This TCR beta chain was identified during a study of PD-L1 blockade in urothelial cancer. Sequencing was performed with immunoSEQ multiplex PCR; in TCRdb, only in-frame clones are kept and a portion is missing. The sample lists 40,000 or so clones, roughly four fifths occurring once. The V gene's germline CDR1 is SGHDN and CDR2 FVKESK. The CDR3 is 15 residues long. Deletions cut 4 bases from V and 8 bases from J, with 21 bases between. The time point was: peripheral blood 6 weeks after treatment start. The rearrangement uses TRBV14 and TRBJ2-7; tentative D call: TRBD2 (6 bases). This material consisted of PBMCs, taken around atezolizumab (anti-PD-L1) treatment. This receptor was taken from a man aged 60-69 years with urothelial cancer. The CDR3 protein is CASSPPLGDSGKQYF. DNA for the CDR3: TGTGCCAGCAGCCCTCCCCTCGGGGACTCAGGAAAGCAGTACTTC.